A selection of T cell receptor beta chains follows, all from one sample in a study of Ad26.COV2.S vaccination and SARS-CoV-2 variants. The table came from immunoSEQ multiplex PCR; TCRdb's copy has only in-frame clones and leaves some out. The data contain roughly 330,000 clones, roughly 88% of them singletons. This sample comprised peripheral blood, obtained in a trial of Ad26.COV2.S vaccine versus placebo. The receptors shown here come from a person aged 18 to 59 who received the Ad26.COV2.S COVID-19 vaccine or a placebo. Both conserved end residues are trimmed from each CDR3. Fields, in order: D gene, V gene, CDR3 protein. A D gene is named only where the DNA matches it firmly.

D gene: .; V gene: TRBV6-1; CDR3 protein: ASSEPDRHENTEAF
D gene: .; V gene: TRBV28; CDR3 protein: ASSPWGAESSGNTIY
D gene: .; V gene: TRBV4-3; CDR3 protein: ASSHLGGNTEAF
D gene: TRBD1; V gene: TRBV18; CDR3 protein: ASSLWTGNTEAF
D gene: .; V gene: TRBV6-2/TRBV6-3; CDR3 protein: ASSRGGIVGSPLH
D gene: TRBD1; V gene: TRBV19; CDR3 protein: ASSPPGQGYNEQF
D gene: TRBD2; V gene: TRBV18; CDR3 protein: ASSPPTGGASTDTQY
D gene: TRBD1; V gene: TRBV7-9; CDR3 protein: ASSRTGNEAF
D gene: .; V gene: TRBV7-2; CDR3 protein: ASSRNTGELF
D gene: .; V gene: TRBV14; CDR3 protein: ASSQFRGGRVLETQY
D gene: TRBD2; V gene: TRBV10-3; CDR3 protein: ATDTGGEQF
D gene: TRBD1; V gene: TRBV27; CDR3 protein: ASRQGQLNTEAF
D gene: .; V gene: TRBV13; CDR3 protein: ASSRRYNEQF
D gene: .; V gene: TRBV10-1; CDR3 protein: ASSTGAGEQY
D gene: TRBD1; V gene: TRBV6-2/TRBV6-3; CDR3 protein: ASSFSVLGQGAQTYGYT
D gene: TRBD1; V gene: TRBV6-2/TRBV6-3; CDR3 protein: ASSYFSGQDLFGGNTIY